The entry that follows covers one TCR beta chain sequence. This table comes from immunoSEQ multiplex PCR, and its TCRdb copy is limited to in-frame clones, with some not included. The sample contains around 110,000 clones, roughly 85% of which appear only once. This entry comes from a study of T cell responses to AZD1222 COVID-19 vaccine. The ends were cut back, 5 bases at V and 0 bases at J, with 14 bases in the middle. Germline V gene data show CDR1 as MDHEN and CDR2 as SYDVKM. The CDR3 length is 16 residues. This sequence was found in an adult who received the AZD1222 COVID-19 vaccine. The gene calls are TRBV28 and TRBJ2-1; tentative D call: TRBD2 (5 bases). The source material was peripheral blood, sampled 28 days after the second AZD1222 dose. CDR3 loop: CASSLAVAPSYNEQFF. The CDR3 DNA sequence: TGTGCCAGCAGTCTAGCCGTGGCCCCCTCCTACAATGAGCAGTTCTTC.